The sequence of this T cell receptor beta chain was determined in a study of neurological immune-mediated disorders. Broader study findings: The repertoires of 18 of 34 multiple sclerosis patients were placed by phylogenetic grouping in a single related-CDR3 cluster, which may be a signature.

Ten or more counts support this clonotype. The antigen is undetermined. The germline V gene has CDR1 SGHVS and CDR2 FQNEAQ. The CDR3 loop spans 14 amino acids. Trimming removed 3 bases from V and 7 bases from J; junction bases left unmatched: 5. TCRdb reanalysed the 5' RACE reads using MiXCR and keeps one entry per CDR3 protein. The data hold 95,000 to 150,000 distinct CDR3 sequences, with roughly 3.2% observed a single time. The rearrangement uses TRBV7-8 and TRBJ2-1; 8 bases align to TRBD2. The receptor was derived from a woman in her 30s with multiple sclerosis. The specimen sequenced was PBMCs. The CDR3 DNA reads TGTGCCAGCAGCTTGAGCGGGAGAATTAATGAGCAGTTCTTC. Translating it yields CASSLSGRINEQFF.